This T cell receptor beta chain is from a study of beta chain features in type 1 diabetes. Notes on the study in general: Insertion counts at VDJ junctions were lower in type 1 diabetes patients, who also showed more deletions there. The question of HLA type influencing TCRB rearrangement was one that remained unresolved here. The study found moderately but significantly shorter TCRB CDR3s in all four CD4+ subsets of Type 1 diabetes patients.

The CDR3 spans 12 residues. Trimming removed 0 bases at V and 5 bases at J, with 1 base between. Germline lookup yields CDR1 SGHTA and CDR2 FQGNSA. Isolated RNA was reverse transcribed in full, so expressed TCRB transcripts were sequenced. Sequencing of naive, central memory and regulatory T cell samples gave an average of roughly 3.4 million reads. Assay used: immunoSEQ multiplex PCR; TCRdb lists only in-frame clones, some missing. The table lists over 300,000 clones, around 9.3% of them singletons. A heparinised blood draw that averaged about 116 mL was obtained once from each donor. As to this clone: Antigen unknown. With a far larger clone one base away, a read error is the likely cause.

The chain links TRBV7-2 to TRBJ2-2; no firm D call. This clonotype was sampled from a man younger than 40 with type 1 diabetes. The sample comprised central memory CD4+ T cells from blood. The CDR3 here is CASSLATGELFF. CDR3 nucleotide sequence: TGTGCCAGCAGCTTAGCGACCGGGGAGCTGTTTTTT.